The 20 T cell receptor beta chains listed next were all sequenced from one sample in a study of memory CD4+ T cells and cytomegalovirus serostatus. Clones were read by immunoSEQ multiplex PCR, and TCRdb kept only the in-frame ones, dropping some. Of tens of thousands of clones listed, 70% to 75% were seen once; the top ten hold about 2.7%. Single viable CD3+CD4+CD8-CD45RO+ cells were sorted as the memory CD4+ T cells. The sequencing input was memory CD4+ T cells from blood. All receptors come from an adult in good health and CMV-seropositive.

The CDR3 nucleotides are TGTGCCAGCAGTGGGGACAGGGGGACTGAAGCTTTCTTT. This codes for CASSGDRGTEAFF. The chain is built from TRBV6-4 and TRBJ1-1; TRBD1 agrees at 11 bases. Per germline, CDR1 MRHNA and CDR2 SNTAGT. CDR3 length: 13 amino acids. J was trimmed by 5 bases and V by 4 bases; bases with no gene match: 0.

The chain joins TRBV28 to TRBJ2-7, with TRBD2 matching over 9 bases. V shed 1 base and J 2 bases; nucleotides not matched to a gene: 9. The CDR3 extends over 17 amino acids. Germline V gene lookup returns CDR1 MDHEN and CDR2 SYDVKM. CDR3 region: CASSLSRGGRGTYEQYF. CDR3 nucleotide sequence: TGTGCCAGCAGTTTATCCCGAGGCGGGAGGGGGACCTACGAGCAGTACTTC.

V is TRBV6-5 and J is TRBJ1-2; a possible D gene is TRBD1 (5 bases). Germline-derived CDR1 and CDR2 are MNHEY and SVGAGI. CDR3 size: 16 residues. The ends were cut back, 2 bases at V and 4 bases at J, with 17 bases in the middle. The CDR3: CASSYRKAGTAYGYTF. The CDR3 region has the DNA TGTGCCAGCAGTTACCGTAAAGCCGGGACGGCCTATGGCTACACCTTC.

The gene calls are TRBV15 and TRBJ2-5, with TRBD1 matching over 8 bases. V was clipped by 7 bases and J by 1 base; unmatched bases: 2. The CDR3 loop spans 13 amino acids. The germline CDR1 and CDR2 sequences are LNHNV and YYDKDF (reference sequence). In DNA form, the CDR3 reads TGTGCCACCACGGGACAGGCCCAAGAGACCCAGTACTTC. Its translation: CATTGQAQETQYF.

V gene TRBV4-1 combines with J gene TRBJ1-4; D gene unclear. Trimming left V 7 bases short and J 5 bases short, with 14 bases between. This CDR3 is built from 14 residues. Germline V gene sequence: CDR1 MGHRA, CDR2 YSYEKL. The CDR3 sequence: CASKTELGNEKLFF. The CDR3 bases are TGCGCCAGCAAAACGGAGTTAGGGAATGAAAAACTGTTTTTT.

This clone was found a few times. V and J are TRBV5-6 and TRBJ2-7; D remains ambiguous. Germline CDR1 and CDR2: SGHDT and YYEEEE. This CDR3 spans 13 amino acids. V gave up 1 base and J gave up 5 bases, with 10 bases separating them. CDR3: CASSLPATHEQYF. DNA for the CDR3: TGTGCCAGCAGCTTGCCTGCAACCCACGAGCAGTACTTC.

This clone came up once. The rearrangement links TRBV30 to TRBJ2-7; 9 positions match TRBD1. V lost 1 base to trimming and J lost 9 bases; unmatched junction nucleotides: 7. Germline V lookup: CDR1 GTSNPN, CDR2 SVGIG (reference sequence). The CDR3 runs 13 residues. CDR3 amino acids: CAWSDRGRGGQYF. DNA for the CDR3: TGTGCCTGGAGTGACAGGGGGCGCGGGGGGCAGTACTTC. Based on the CDR3 plus reference TRBV30 and TRBJ2-7, the full variable domain is SQTIHQWPATLVQPVGSPLSLECTVEGTSNPNLYWYRQAAGRGLQLLFYSVGIGQISSEVPQNLSASRPQDRQFILSSKKLLLSDSGFYLCAWSDRGRGGQYFGPGTRLTVT.

V gene TRBV18 combines with J gene TRBJ2-3, with D maybe TRBD2 (6 bases). In germline, CDR1 is KGHSH, CDR2 LQKENI. The CDR3 has 16 residues. V lost 3 bases to trimming and J lost 2 bases, with 15 bases between them. CDR3 bases: TGTGCCAGCTCACCGAGTGTTTGGGAGGACACAGATACGCAGTATTTT. Its protein is CASSPSVWEDTDTQYF.

This clone has just a few counts. The CDR3 spells CASSLVQETQYF. CDR3 sequence (DNA): TGCGCCAGCAGCTTGGTCCAAGAGACCCAGTACTTC. The V and J genes are TRBV5-1 and TRBJ2-5; D unresolved. The CDR3 extends over 12 amino acids. Trimming removed 0 bases from V and 1 base from J, with 1 base in between. CDR1 is SGHRS, CDR2 YFSETQ, per germline.

This chain uses TRBV10-3 with TRBJ1-2, with 9 bases that match TRBD1. Trimming at V came to 9 bases and at J to 6 bases, leaving 2 bases not matched to a gene. CDR1 ENHRY and CDR2 SYGVKD come from the germline V gene. The CDR3 is made up of 11 amino acids. The CDR3 DNA reads TGTGCCATTAGACAGGGGGATGGCTACACCTTC. Its translation is CAIRQGDGYTF.

J is TRBJ2-2 and V is TRBV5-8; perhaps TRBD1 as D (5 bases). V shed 6 bases and J shed 0 bases, with 9 bases lying between them. Germline V CDR1 and CDR2: SGHTS, YDEGEE. The CDR3 extends over 14 amino acids. The CDR3 DNA follows: TGTGCCAGCAAGGGGTTCGCGAACACCGGGGAGCTGTTTTTT. It encodes CASKGFANTGELFF.

The rearrangement uses TRBV11-1 and TRBJ2-7, with 7 positions matching TRBD2. Germline V gene data show CDR1 as SGHAT and CDR2 as FQDESV (reference sequence). The CDR3 contains 14 residues. Germline trimming cut 8 bases from V and 6 bases from J; bases unmatched to any gene: 13. CDR3 amino acids: CASGSGRSSAEQYF. CDR3 in DNA: TGTGCCAGCGGGTCCGGGAGGTCTTCTGCCGAGCAGTACTTC.

A note on this clone: In the same sample, other DNA sequences code for this CDR3. The genes are TRBV7-6 and TRBJ2-1; TRBD2 aligns across 7 bases. The CDR3 runs to 16 residues. Germline lookup yields CDR1 SGHVS and CDR2 FNYEAQ. V dropped 2 bases and J dropped 1; count of bases not matched to a gene: 5. The CDR3 loop is CASSLTSGVSYNEQFF. The CDR3 DNA reads TGTGCCAGCAGCTTAACCAGCGGGGTATCCTACAATGAGCAGTTCTTC.

V and J are TRBV9 and TRBJ2-5; tentatively, D is TRBD1 (7 bases). V dropped 4 bases and J dropped 5 bases, with 9 bases sitting between them. Per the germline V gene, CDR1 is SGDLS and CDR2 is YYNGEE. The CDR3 totals 12 residues. In nucleotides, the CDR3 is TGTGCCAGCAGCTCAGGGGGGGAGACCCAGTACTTC. Translation gives CASSSGGETQYF.

This clone was seen more than once but under ten times. This chain links TRBV19 with TRBJ2-5, with D possibly TRBD1 on 6 matching bases. V lost 4 bases and J lost 0, with 9 bases in between. Germline V gene lookup returns CDR1 LNHDA and CDR2 SQIVND (reference sequence). The length of the CDR3 is 14 residues. The CDR3 DNA follows: TGTGCCAGTAGTACCAACAGGGACCAAGAGACCCAGTACTTC. It is translated as CASSTNRDQETQYF.

The V gene is TRBV5-1, the J gene TRBJ1-1; D is ambiguous. V was clipped by 0 bases and J by 3 bases, with 9 bases between them. CDR1 and CDR2 (germline): SGHRS, YFSETQ. The CDR3 extends over 14 amino acids. The CDR3 DNA is TGCGCCAGCAGCTTGGGTCAGCGGCACACTGAAGCTTTCTTT. Encoded protein: CASSLGQRHTEAFF.

The chain is built from TRBV6-1 and TRBJ2-7; TRBD2 matches at 7 bases. Trimming took 4 bases from V and 1 from J; bases not matched to a gene: 10. Germline V gives CDR1 MNHNS, CDR2 SASEGT. CDR3 length: 16 residues. The CDR3 region is CASSVSPPSGSYEQYF. CDR3 bases: TGTGCCAGCAGTGTGTCTCCGCCTAGCGGTTCCTACGAGCAGTACTTC.

The chain employs TRBV10-3 and TRBJ2-7; 7 positions agree with TRBD2. The CDR3 is 16 amino acids. V lost 2 bases, J lost 2 bases, and 9 bases stayed unmatched. Per the germline V gene, CDR1 is ENHRY and CDR2 is SYGVKD. The chain's CDR3 is CAISETPGTTPYEQYV. The CDR3 DNA reads TGTGCCATCAGTGAGACCCCCGGGACTACGCCCTACGAGCAGTACGTC.

V gene TRBV5-1 combines with J gene TRBJ1-1, with D tentatively TRBD1 (5 bases). Germline loops: CDR1 SGHRS, CDR2 YFSETQ. The CDR3 runs 14 residues. V lost 0 bases to trimming and J lost 4 bases, with 10 bases between them. The CDR3 sequence: CASSLAGVGTEAFF. The CDR3 coding sequence is TGCGCCAGCAGCTTGGCGGGGGTCGGCACTGAAGCTTTCTTT.

The chain combines TRBV28 with TRBJ1-2, with no clear D. The germline gives CDR1 MDHEN, CDR2 SYDVKM. This CDR3 is built from 12 residues. V was trimmed by 3 bases and J by 7 bases, leaving 9 bases between them. CDR3 loop: CASSFTATGYTF. The CDR3 coding sequence is TGTGCCAGCAGTTTCACCGCAACTGGCTACACCTTC.